This T cell receptor beta chain comes out of a study of T cell responses to AZD1222 COVID-19 vaccine. Study observations and caveats: Repertoires were sampled only after the peak T cell response. Spike-spanning, vaccine-associated CD4 TCRs were dominant at 160-218 and 743-854.

The CDR3 has 13 amino acids. Germline CDR1 MRHNA, CDR2 SNTAGT. Deletions cut 0 bases from V and 4 bases from J, with 4 bases between. The method was immunoSEQ multiplex PCR; TCRdb's version includes in-frame clones alone and lacks a portion of them. The sample consists of 70,000 or so clones, 88% of them appearing once. As for this clone: Its target is unknown. Other DNA variants within this sample encode the same CDR3.

The clonotype was recovered from an adult in good health. Sequencing used peripheral blood, obtained on day 0 of AZD1222 vaccination. The chain couples TRBV6-4 to TRBJ2-1; D gene uncertain. The CDR3 coding sequence is TGTGCCAGCAGTGACTCGGGGTACAATGAGCAGTTCTTC. Its translation: CASSDSGYNEQFF.